Following are 16 T cell receptor beta chains from one sample sequenced in a study of vaccination and CD4 T cells after COVID-19. Antigens of these TCRs are unknown. This sample's treatment: roughly 10-day PBMC culture with coronavirus spike peptide pools or control peptides (ViraFEST assay). Cultured CD4+ T cell DNA was sequenced using the Oncomine TCR Beta short-read assay. TCRdb used MiXCR to reprocess the PCR reads, holding one entry per CDR3 protein. Counted here are around 21,000 distinct CDR3 sequences, around 50% occurring once; the ten biggest clones make up about 10%. Sequencing input: CD4+ T cells from blood, cultured in vitro. The receptors were sampled from a human donor who had recovered from COVID-19.

The chain uses TRBV7-9 and TRBJ1-6, with 9 positions matching TRBD1. The CDR3 loop spans 15 amino acids. J was trimmed by 9 bases and V by 5 bases; bases with no gene match: 8. The germline gives CDR1 SEHNR, CDR2 FQNEAQ (reference sequence). The CDR3 nucleotides are TGTGCCAGCAGCCCGGGGGACAGGGCGACTTCACCCCTCCACTTT. Residues: CASSPGDRATSPLHF.

The chain links TRBV20-1 to TRBJ2-5; TRBD2 might be the D (6 bases). The CDR3 totals 15 residues. CDR1 and CDR2 (germline): DFQATT, SNEGSKA (reference sequence). V was clipped by 0 bases and J by 4 bases, with 15 bases between them. CDR3 residues: CSARDLRGGRETQYF. CDR3 bases: TGCAGTGCTAGAGATCTCCGGGGAGGAAGAGAGACCCAGTACTTC.

V is TRBV6-1 and J is TRBJ1-2; D gene uncertain. Germline V lookup: CDR1 MNHNS, CDR2 SASEGT. V shed 5 bases and J shed 1 base, with 11 bases lying between them. The CDR3 length is 14 residues. The CDR3 sequence: CASSNLILNYGYTF. Here the CDR3 DNA reads TGTGCCAGCAGTAATTTGATCCTTAACTATGGCTACACCTTC.

The rearrangement joins TRBV9 to TRBJ2-3; D ambiguous. Trimming shortened V by 2 bases and J by 2 bases, and 9 bases separated the two germline ends. From germline, CDR1 is SGDLS and CDR2 YYNGEE. This CDR3 has 14 amino acids. Here the CDR3 DNA reads TGTGCCAGCAGCGTGACTTCTAACACAGATACGCAGTATTTT. It is translated as CASSVTSNTDTQYF.

This clonotype was picked up a small number of times. This sequence joins TRBV6-2 or TRBV6-3 and TRBJ1-6, with 9 bases lining up with TRBD1. The germline gives CDR1 MNHEY, CDR2 SVGEGT. V lost 0 bases, J lost 4 bases, and 7 bases stayed unmatched. The CDR3 consists of 18 residues. CDR3 sequence (DNA): TGTGCCAGCAGTTACTCGAGTAGCGGACAGGGGTATAATTCACCCCTCCACTTT. It is translated as CASSYSSSGQGYNSPLHF.

The V gene is TRBV11-2, the J gene TRBJ1-1; 7 bases agree with TRBD1. J lost 11 bases, V lost 5 bases, and 5 bases had no gene match. Germline V gives CDR1 SGHAT, CDR2 FQNNGV. The CDR3 consists of 11 residues. CDR3 protein: CASSLGQVAFF. The CDR3, as DNA: TGTGCCAGCAGCCTCGGACAGGTGGCTTTCTTT.

In this sample, this clonotype turned up a few times. This chain uses TRBV6-2 or TRBV6-3 with TRBJ1-5, with TRBD1 matching 7 bases. Trimming took 5 bases from V and 6 from J; bases not matched to a gene: 13. CDR3 length: 16 residues. Per germline, CDR1 MNHEY and CDR2 SVGEGT. CDR3 bases: TGTGCCAGCAGTCAGCCCCACCAGGGGGAGGGTCAGCCCCAGCATTTT. Protein sequence: CASSQPHQGEGQPQHF.

The DNA of the CDR3 is TGTGCCAGCAGCAAAGCCGGGGAGCTGTTTTTT. It yields the protein CASSKAGELFF. This chain links TRBV21-1 with TRBJ2-2. TRBV21-1 counts as a pseudogene. This CDR3 has 11 residues.

This clonotype was seen more than once but under ten times. This chain joins TRBV6-1 and TRBJ2-7, with D tentatively TRBD1 (6 bases). The CDR3 covers 15 residues. CDR1 is MNHNS, CDR2 SASEGT, per germline. The ends were cut back, 3 bases at V and 3 bases at J, with 15 bases in the middle. CDR3 amino acids: CASSDPTGKDYEQYF. The CDR3 DNA reads TGTGCCAGCAGTGACCCGACAGGAAAAGACTACGAGCAGTACTTC.

CDR3 sequence (DNA): TGTGCCATCAGGGAGGGGGCTGGAAACACCATATATTTT. Translated, it gives CAIREGAGNTIYF. The chain combines TRBV10-3 with TRBJ1-3, with a tentative D call TRBD1 (6 bases). V lost 6 bases and J 2 bases, leaving 8 bases between the germline ends. The CDR3 covers 13 residues. Germline CDR1 reads ENHRY; CDR2 reads SYGVKD.

This clonotype was observed a few times. The chain couples TRBV15 to TRBJ2-3; a possible D gene is TRBD2 (6 bases). The CDR3 is 15 amino acids. V shed 6 bases and J shed 1 base, with 14 bases lying between them. Germline values: CDR1 LNHNV, CDR2 YYDKDF (reference sequence). This chain's CDR3 is CATSSIGGGTDTQYF. The CDR3 nucleotides read TGTGCCACCAGTTCGATCGGGGGAGGCACAGATACGCAGTATTTT.

This clonotype was counted between two and nine times. The chain has TRBV19 and TRBJ1-2, with 8 bases that match TRBD1. Per germline, CDR1 LNHDA and CDR2 SQIVND (reference sequence). CDR3 length equals 13 residues. Germline trimming cut 6 bases from V and 11 bases from J; bases unmatched to any gene: 11. This CDR3 is CASRGQDLWWYTF. The CDR3 nucleotides are TGTGCCAGTAGGGGACAGGATTTATGGTGGTACACCTTC.

This rearrangement joins TRBV10-3 to TRBJ1-1; D gene uncertain. Germline assignment: CDR1 ENHRY and CDR2 SYGVKD. The CDR3 consists of 12 residues. Trimming removed 4 bases from V and 1 base from J, with 4 bases in between. In nucleotides, the CDR3 is TGTGCCATCAGTGGCGGGAACACTGAAGCTTTCTTT. Translating gives CAISGGNTEAFF.

This clonotype was seen a few times. The CDR3 region has the DNA TGCAGTGCTAGAGATATCGGTCGGAGGAGGGGGGAGACCCAGTACTTC. As protein: CSARDIGRRRGETQYF. J is TRBJ2-5 and V is TRBV20-1; perhaps D is TRBD1 or TRBD2 (6 bases each). Trimming took off 0 bases at V and 5 bases at J, with 19 bases between the two ends. The CDR3 totals 16 residues. Germline V gene lookup returns CDR1 DFQATT and CDR2 SNEGSKA (reference sequence).

This clonotype was detected a few times. The genes are TRBV20-1 and TRBJ2-2; D is possibly TRBD2 (6 bases). From germline, CDR1 is DFQATT and CDR2 SNEGSKA (reference sequence). V was shortened by 4 bases and J by 7 bases, with 13 bases between the two germline ends. The CDR3 extends over 13 amino acids. For the CDR3, the DNA is TGCAGTGCTATCGCTTGGGGGGACGGGGAGCTGTTTTTT. Amino acid sequence: CSAIAWGDGELFF.

V and J are TRBV6-2 or TRBV6-3 and TRBJ2-3; D is perhaps TRBD2 (6 bases). Germline V CDR1 and CDR2: MNHEY, SVGEGT. This CDR3 is built from 14 residues. The CDR3 DNA follows: TGTGCAAGCGAAAGGCGCGGGATCACAGATACGCAGTATTTT. Its protein product is CASERRGITDTQYF.